One sample yielded the 10 T cell receptor beta chains listed below, sequenced in a study of neoadjuvant nivolumab and ipilimumab in lung cancer. The assay was immunoSEQ multiplex PCR, and TCRdb's table has in-frame clones only and misses some. The sample holds 40,000 to 60,000 clones; about 89% are singletons and the top ten take about 3.5%. Sequencing used blood, obtained before neoadjuvant nivolumab, alone or with ipilimumab. These receptors were collected from an adult with non-small cell lung cancer. Some clones in this sample may be carry-over from other donors' samples.

The chain links TRBV30 to TRBJ2-7; D ambiguous. The germline V and J ends were trimmed by 0 bases and 0 bases, with 6 bases remaining between them. Germline V gene data show CDR1 as GTSNPN and CDR2 as SVGIG (reference sequence). CDR3 length equals 13 residues. This CDR3 reads CAWSVIVSYEQYF. CDR3 sequence (DNA): TGTGCCTGGAGTGTTATCGTCTCCTACGAGCAGTACTTC.

The rearrangement joins TRBV29-1 to TRBJ2-1; 8 nucleotides line up with TRBD2. CDR1 is SQVTM and CDR2 is ANQGSEA in the germline V gene. Germline trimming cut 4 bases from V and 7 bases from J; bases unmatched to any gene: 6. The CDR3 is 13 amino acids. CDR3 DNA: TGCAGCGTTGGTGCGGGAGGTACTAATGAGCAGTTCTTC. Translation gives CSVGAGGTNEQFF.

This chain links TRBV6-5 with TRBJ1-1; D possibly corresponds to TRBD1 (6 bases). The V end lost 6 bases, the J end lost 7 bases, and 15 bases lay between the germline ends. This CDR3 is 13 amino acids long. Germline lookup yields CDR1 MNHEY and CDR2 SVGAGI. CDR3 protein: CASRQRGGVEAFF. CDR3 nucleotides: TGTGCCAGCAGGCAACGAGGGGGAGTTGAAGCTTTCTTT.

This clone was seen more than once but under ten times. This chain connects TRBV7-9 to TRBJ2-6, with 11 bases aligning to TRBD2. After removal of 1 base from V and 1 base from J, the junction contained 0 bases not matched to a gene. The CDR3 extends over 17 amino acids. Germline V gene lookup returns CDR1 SEHNR and CDR2 FQNEAQ (reference sequence). DNA for the CDR3: TGTGCCAGCAGCTTAGGGACTAGCGGGTCTGGGGCCAACGTCCTGACTTTC. This gives the protein CASSLGTSGSGANVLTF.

As concerns this clone: Other nucleotide sequences from this sample produce the same CDR3. CDR3 sequence reads: CASSLVAGGLYEQYF. Written as DNA, the CDR3 is TGTGCCAGCAGCTTAGTAGCGGGAGGACTCTACGAGCAGTACTTC. The rearrangement links TRBV7-2 to TRBJ2-7, with 10 bases matching TRBD2. Looked up from germline, CDR1 is SGHTA and CDR2 is FQGNSA. V dropped 1 base and J dropped 3; count of bases not matched to a gene: 3. The CDR3 covers 15 residues.

The chain has TRBV9 and TRBJ2-2; D may be TRBD1 or TRBD2 (5 bases each). V lost 5 bases and J lost 2, with 10 bases in between. The CDR3 is 14 residues long. In germline, CDR1 is SGDLS, CDR2 YYNGEE. The CDR3 region is CASRRGTNTGELFF. In nucleotides, the CDR3 is TGTGCCAGCAGGAGGGGCACAAACACCGGGGAGCTGTTTTTT.

The chain employs TRBV6-6 and TRBJ1-3; D is unclear. The CDR3 is 12 residues long. V lost 9 bases and J lost 0, with 6 bases in between. From germline, CDR1 is MNHNY and CDR2 SVGAGI (reference sequence). The CDR3 region has the DNA TGTGCCAGTGAATCCTCTGGAAACACCATATATTTT. Encoded protein: CASESSGNTIYF.

The V and J genes are TRBV5-1 and TRBJ1-2; D remains unclear. Between the trimmed V and J ends, which lost 5 bases and 3 bases, there was a span of 11 bases. Germline V gene sequence: CDR1 SGHRS, CDR2 YFSETQ. The CDR3 has 13 amino acids. The CDR3 DNA reads TGCGCCAGCAGACAAGACCAGGACTATGGCTACACCTTC. Translating it yields CASRQDQDYGYTF.

This clone was seen more than once but under ten times. V gene TRBV7-9 combines with J gene TRBJ2-1; either TRBD1 or TRBD2 may supply D (5 bases each). CDR1 SEHNR and CDR2 FQNEAQ come from the germline V gene (reference sequence). The CDR3 extends over 11 amino acids. Trimming shortened V by 1 base and J by 10 bases, and 5 bases separated the two germline ends. CDR3 bases: TGTGCCAGCAGCTTAGGGGGGGAGCAGTTCTTC. Protein: CASSLGGEQFF. The complete variable domain, with remaining parts taken from reference TRBV7-9 and TRBJ2-1, reads DTGVSQNPRHKITKRGQNVTFRCDPISEHNRLYWYRQTLGQGPEFLTYFQNEAQLEKSRLLSDRFSAERPKGSFSTLEIQRTEQGDSAMYLCASSLGGEQFFGPGTRLTVL.

This chain connects TRBV20-1 to TRBJ2-5; D ambiguous. The CDR3 has 11 residues. Looked up from germline, CDR1 is DFQATT and CDR2 is SNEGSKA (reference sequence). V lost 3 bases and J 7 bases, leaving 9 bases between the germline ends. CDR3 DNA sequence: TGCAGTGCTAGTCCCCCGGGGACCCAGTACTTC. As protein: CSASPPGTQYF.